These 24 T cell receptor beta chains share one sample of origin, sequenced in a study of blood T cell repertoires in COVID-19. Profiling relied on immunoSEQ multiplex PCR, and the TCRdb table lists in-frame clones only, not all of them. The repertoire holds about 130,000 clones, with roughly 90% as singletons. The sequenced material came from PBMCs or T cells enriched from blood (not recorded which). These receptors all stem from a woman aged 45-65 years who had recovered from COVID-19.

This chain connects TRBV6-5 to TRBJ2-7; 7 positions agree with TRBD1. The CDR3 is 15 amino acids. CDR1 is MNHEY, CDR2 SVGAGI, per germline. The ends lost 2 bases at V and 2 bases at J; junction bases unmatched: 6. CDR3 region: CASSYIGGHPYEQYF. As DNA, the CDR3 is TGTGCCAGCAGTTACATAGGGGGCCACCCCTACGAGCAGTACTTC.

The chain joins TRBV11-3 to TRBJ2-1; perhaps TRBD2 as D (6 bases). Per germline, CDR1 SGHNT and CDR2 YENEEA. The CDR3 extends over 17 amino acids. V shed 0 bases and J shed 0 bases, with 12 bases lying between them. The CDR3 is CASSLDQGLDSYNEQFF. The CDR3 DNA sequence: TGTGCCAGCAGCTTAGATCAGGGACTCGACTCCTACAATGAGCAGTTCTTC.

This chain joins TRBV7-8 and TRBJ2-3; no reliable D call. The CDR3 contains 14 residues. Germline CDR1 SGHVS, CDR2 FQNEAQ. V was pared by 0 bases and J by 6 bases, with 10 bases between. The DNA of the CDR3 is TGTGCCAGCAGCTTAGCGCTGGTGGGCGATACGCAGTATTTT. It encodes CASSLALVGDTQYF. Supplemented by reference TRBV7-8 and TRBJ2-3, the full variable domain reads GAGVSQSPRYKVAKRGQDVALRCDPISGHVSLFWYQQALGQGPEFLTYFQNEAQLDKSGLPSDRFFAERPEGSVSTLKIQRTQQEDSAVYLCASSLALVGDTQYFGPGTRLTVL.

In this sample, this clone turned up a few times. J is TRBJ1-2 and V is TRBV5-1; the D gene is possibly TRBD1 (6 bases). This CDR3 region has 16 residues. V was pared by 0 bases and J by 5 bases, with 17 bases between. Per the germline V gene, CDR1 is SGHRS and CDR2 is YFSETQ. The DNA of the CDR3 is TGCGCCAGCAGCTTGGAGTTTGGGGGCGCGTTATATGGCTACACCTTC. This sequence encodes CASSLEFGGALYGYTF.

The chain links TRBV19 to TRBJ1-1; tentative D call: TRBD1 (5 bases). V was clipped by 7 bases and J by 0 bases, with 15 bases between them. The CDR3 sequence is 15 residues long. Germline CDR1 LNHDA, CDR2 SQIVND (reference sequence). In DNA, the CDR3 is TGTGCCAGTACCGAGCTAGGGGCCATGAACACTGAAGCTTTCTTT. It codes for CASTELGAMNTEAFF.

The chain uses TRBV5-4 and TRBJ2-7; D not resolved. Germline lookup yields CDR1 SGHNT and CDR2 YYREEE (reference sequence). Between the trimmed V and J ends, which lost 0 bases and 2 bases, there was a span of 9 bases. The CDR3 is 14 residues long. DNA of the CDR3: TGTGCCAGCAGCTTGGGGCCGACTCCCTACGAGCAGTACTTC. Protein: CASSLGPTPYEQYF.

The chain uses TRBV6-5 and TRBJ2-2; D is ambiguous. This CDR3 contains 12 residues. Trimming cost V 5 bases and J 3 bases, with 4 bases left between them. Per germline, CDR1 MNHEY and CDR2 SVGAGI. CDR3 residues: CASSSDTGELFF. The CDR3 nucleotides read TGTGCCAGCAGTAGCGACACCGGGGAGCTGTTTTTT.

The chain uses TRBV7-9 and TRBJ1-2, with 7 bases fitting TRBD1. With V trimmed by 5 bases and J by 0 bases, 6 bases remained unmatched. The CDR3 contains 15 residues. Germline CDR1 is SEHNR and CDR2 is FQNEAQ (reference sequence). CDR3 nucleotide sequence: TGTGCCAGCAGCCCTCGGACAGGCACTAACTATGGCTACACCTTC. Protein sequence: CASSPRTGTNYGYTF.

This clone was counted a few times. As DNA, the CDR3 is TGTGCCAGCAGCAGACGTGATCGGGACACGAACACCGGGGAGCTGTTTTTT. Translating gives CASSRRDRDTNTGELFF. The chain recombines TRBV9 with TRBJ2-2; weak D call: TRBD1 (6 bases). The ends were cut back, 4 bases at V and 0 bases at J, with 16 bases in the middle. The CDR3 consists of 17 residues. The V gene's germline CDR1 is SGDLS and CDR2 YYNGEE. Supplemented by reference TRBV9 and TRBJ2-2, the full variable domain reads DSGVTQTPKHLITATGQRVTLRCSPRSGDLSVYWYQQSLDQGLQFLIQYYNGEERAKGNILERFSAQQFPDLHSELNLSSLELGDSALYFCASSRRDRDTNTGELFFGEGSRLTVL.

The CDR3 sequence is CASSLRVGESEQYF. The CDR3 DNA is TGTGCCAGCAGCTTAAGGGTAGGGGAATCCGAGCAGTACTTC. This chain joins TRBV11-2 and TRBJ2-7; the D gene is possibly TRBD1 (5 bases). The CDR3 has 14 amino acids. Trimming shortened V by 2 bases and J by 6 bases, and 14 bases separated the two germline ends. CDR1 SGHAT and CDR2 FQNNGV come from the germline V gene.

The chain links TRBV30 to TRBJ1-6, with D tentatively TRBD1 (5 bases). The CDR3 covers 14 residues. The V end lost 7 bases, the J end lost 9 bases, and 19 bases lay between the germline ends. CDR1 GTSNPN and CDR2 SVGIG come from the germline V gene (reference sequence). The CDR3 DNA reads TGTGCCTATCGGGGGTGGGACCGCGGTTCACCCCTCCACTTT. Translating gives CAYRGWDRGSPLHF.

As regards this clone: Other DNA sequences in this sample translate to the same CDR3. V is TRBV7-2 and J is TRBJ2-7; TRBD2 aligns across 8 bases. Germline CDR1 and CDR2: SGHTA and FQGNSA. The CDR3 has 14 residues. Trimming took 2 bases from V and 2 from J; bases not matched to a gene: 2. In DNA form, the CDR3 reads TGTGCCAGCAGCTTATCCGGGGGGGCCTACGAGCAGTACTTC. Protein sequence: CASSLSGGAYEQYF. Drawing the rest from reference TRBV7-2 and TRBJ2-7, the complete variable domain is GAGVSQSPSNKVTEKGKDVELRCDPISGHTALYWYRQSLGQGLEFLIYFQGNSAPDKSGLPSDRFSAERTGGSVSTLTIQRTQQEDSAVYLCASSLSGGAYEQYFGPGTRLTVT.

The rearrangement uses TRBV2 and TRBJ2-1, with 9 bases fitting TRBD2. Germline lookup yields CDR1 SNHLY and CDR2 FYNNEI. The CDR3 has 15 residues. With 6 bases clipped from V and 3 bases from J, the junction kept 6 bases outside the gene matches. In DNA, the CDR3 is TGTGCCAGCAGGGGGGCTAGCGGGGTCTACAATGAGCAGTTCTTC. It translates to CASRGASGVYNEQFF.

This chain connects TRBV5-1 to TRBJ2-3, with 13 nucleotides matching TRBD2. Germline V gene data show CDR1 as SGHRS and CDR2 as YFSETQ. The CDR3 contains 17 residues. With V trimmed by 4 bases and J by 5 bases, 10 bases remained unmatched. The CDR3 reads CASSASTSGGPGDTQYF. For the CDR3, the DNA is TGCGCCAGCAGCGCCTCGACTAGCGGGGGGCCGGGAGATACGCAGTATTTT. Using reference TRBV5-1 and TRBJ2-3 for the parts outside the CDR3, the full variable domain is KAGVTQTPRYLIKTRGQQVTLSCSPISGHRSVSWYQQTPGQGLQFLFEYFSETQRNKGNFPGRFSGRQFSNSRSEMNVSTLELGDSALYLCASSASTSGGPGDTQYFGPGTRLTVL.

V gene TRBV18 combines with J gene TRBJ1-1, with D possibly TRBD1 on 5 matching bases. Trimming left V 2 bases short and J 1 base short, with 17 bases between. The CDR3 is 17 amino acids. The germline V gene encodes CDR1 KGHSH and CDR2 LQKENI. The CDR3 DNA reads TGTGCCAGCTCACCAAGAGAGATTGGTGGACAGAACACTGAAGCTTTCTTT. It is translated as CASSPREIGGQNTEAFF.

The chain couples TRBV7-2 to TRBJ1-4; D gene unclear. The CDR3 contains 13 residues. From germline, CDR1 is SGHTA and CDR2 FQGNSA. Trimming stripped 4 bases from V and 5 bases from J, with 8 bases between. The CDR3 spells CASSSGHNEKLFF. As DNA, the CDR3 is TGTGCCAGCAGCTCTGGGCACAATGAAAAACTGTTTTTT.

V is TRBV25-1 and J is TRBJ1-1; D unresolved. The CDR3 has 15 amino acids. Germline values: CDR1 MGHDK, CDR2 SYGVNS. Trimming cost V 5 bases and J 1 base, with 14 bases left between them. This CDR3 reads CASSQPGRQNTEAFF. CDR3 in DNA: TGTGCCAGCAGTCAACCGGGGAGACAGAACACTGAAGCTTTCTTT.

The chain couples TRBV9 to TRBJ1-5, with 8 nucleotides matching TRBD1. This CDR3 comprises 15 residues. The junction had 3 bases not matched to a gene; V was cut back by 0 bases and J by 4 bases. CDR1 and CDR2 (germline): SGDLS, YYNGEE. The CDR3 DNA is TGTGCCAGCAGCGTAGACACAGGGGGAAATCAGCCCCAGCATTTT. Protein product: CASSVDTGGNQPQHF.

This clone has just one count. The chain joins TRBV6-5 to TRBJ1-5; 8 bases align to TRBD1. With 0 bases clipped from V and 5 bases from J, the junction kept 3 bases outside the gene matches. Germline lookup yields CDR1 MNHEY and CDR2 SVGAGI. The CDR3 has 15 amino acids. DNA of the CDR3: TGTGCCAGCAGTTACTCCGCAGGGGGCCATCAGCCCCAGCATTTT. Encoded protein: CASSYSAGGHQPQHF.

CDR3 DNA sequence: TGTGCCAGCACCGTAAACGGGGGATGGCCCCAGCATTTT. As protein: CASTVNGGWPQHF. This chain links TRBV7-9 with TRBJ1-5; D is possibly TRBD1 (5 bases). This CDR3 region has 13 residues. Germline V gives CDR1 SEHNR, CDR2 FQNEAQ (reference sequence). Deletions cut 7 bases from V and 9 bases from J, with 16 bases between.

V usage is TRBV7-9 and J usage is TRBJ1-2, with D maybe TRBD1 (5 bases). Trimming stripped 4 bases from V and 4 bases from J, with 10 bases between. The CDR3 loop spans 13 amino acids. The germline V gene encodes CDR1 SEHNR and CDR2 FQNEAQ (reference sequence). DNA for the CDR3: TGTGCCAGCAGCTCGACAGAAGCCTATGGCTACACCTTC. It codes for CASSSTEAYGYTF.

The rearrangement links TRBV2 to TRBJ1-4; tentatively, D is TRBD1 (6 bases). Deletions cut 6 bases from V and 7 bases from J, with 18 bases between. The CDR3 has 15 residues. CDR1 and CDR2 from the germline V gene are SNHLY and FYNNEI. The CDR3 bases are TGTGCCAGCAGAGCCATGGACAGCCTCGGTGAAAAACTGTTTTTT. Encoded protein: CASRAMDSLGEKLFF.

J is TRBJ2-5 and V is TRBV5-6; the match to TRBD1 covers 7 bases. This CDR3 contains 14 residues. V gave up 4 bases and J gave up 3 bases; unmatched junction bases: 6. The germline CDR1 and CDR2 sequences are SGHDT and YYEEEE. CDR3 region: CASSPPGQKETQYF. DNA for the CDR3: TGTGCCAGCAGCCCGCCGGGACAGAAAGAGACCCAGTACTTC.

The chain couples TRBV6-5 to TRBJ1-2; D call uncertain. This CDR3 has 13 residues. Deletions cut 7 bases from V and 5 bases from J, with 14 bases between. Germline V lookup: CDR1 MNHEY, CDR2 SVGAGI. CDR3 coding DNA: TGTGCCAGCATCGTGGGCGCGGGGTATGGCTACACCTTC. Its protein product is CASIVGAGYGYTF.